The 4 T cell receptor beta chains below were found in one sample sequenced in a study of T-cell reconstitution after alpha-beta-depleted transplantation in children. A TCRbeta library incorporating unique molecular identifiers was prepared. TCRdb fed the PCR reads into MiXCR, producing one record per CDR3 protein. The sample includes around 380,000 distinct CDR3 sequences, roughly 11% seen only once; the top ten take roughly 6%. The source was PBMCs from the stem cell graft donor, collected from the stem cell graft. The receptors stem from a human donor who donated a stem cell graft to a child with acute myeloid leukemia.

This clonotype was detected a few times. V gene TRBV10-3 combines with J gene TRBJ2-6, with 9 nucleotides matching TRBD1. The V gene's germline CDR1 is ENHRY and CDR2 SYGVKD. J lost 0 bases, V lost 2 bases, and 8 bases had no gene match. This CDR3 has 19 amino acids. DNA for the CDR3: TGTGCCATCAGTGAGAGTTTGGGACAGGGCTTCTCTGGGGCCAACGTCCTGACTTTC. Its protein is CAISESLGQGFSGANVLTF.

This clonotype was counted many times. The chain is built from TRBV7-9 and TRBJ2-5; no firm D call. The CDR3 extends over 15 amino acids. Per the germline V gene, CDR1 is SEHNR and CDR2 is FQNEAQ (reference sequence). The V end was cut by 3 bases, the J end by 3 bases, with 14 bases between. The CDR3 nucleotides are TGTGCCAGCAGCTTCGGCAGCTCAACAAAAGAGACCCAGTACTTC. It yields the protein CASSFGSSTKETQYF.

This clonotype was recorded many times. The chain uses TRBV5-5 and TRBJ1-5, with D tentatively TRBD1 (5 bases). Germline V gene lookup returns CDR1 SGHKS and CDR2 YYEKEE (reference sequence). Trimming took 4 bases from V and 2 from J, leaving 25 bases between them. This CDR3 contains 19 residues. For the CDR3, the DNA is TGTGCCAGCAGCGCTAGGGGTACAGTCAACCCGGGGGGCAATCAGCCCCAGCATTTT. Encoded protein: CASSARGTVNPGGNQPQHF.

The chain employs TRBV6-2 or TRBV6-3 and TRBJ2-7; 7 nucleotides agree with TRBD2. Germline-derived CDR1 and CDR2 are MNHEY and SVGEGT. This CDR3 is 19 amino acids long. The V gene end was trimmed by 0 bases and the J gene end by 2 bases; junction bases not matched to a gene: 16. The CDR3 nucleotides are TGTGCCAGCAGTTACTCCGGCGGTATCAGGACTAGATTCACCTACGAGCAGTACGTC. It encodes CASSYSGGIRTRFTYEQYV.